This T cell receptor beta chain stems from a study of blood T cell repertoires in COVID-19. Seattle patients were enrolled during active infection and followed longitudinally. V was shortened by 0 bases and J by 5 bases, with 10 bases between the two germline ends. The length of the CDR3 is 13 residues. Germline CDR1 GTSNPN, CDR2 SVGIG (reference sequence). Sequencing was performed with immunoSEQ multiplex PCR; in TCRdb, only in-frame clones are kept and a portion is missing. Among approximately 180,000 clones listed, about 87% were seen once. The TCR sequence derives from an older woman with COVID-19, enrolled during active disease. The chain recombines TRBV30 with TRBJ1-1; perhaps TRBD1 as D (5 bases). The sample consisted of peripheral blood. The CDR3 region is CAWSVRGGTEAFF. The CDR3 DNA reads TGTGCCTGGAGTGTTAGGGGTGGTACTGAAGCTTTCTTT.